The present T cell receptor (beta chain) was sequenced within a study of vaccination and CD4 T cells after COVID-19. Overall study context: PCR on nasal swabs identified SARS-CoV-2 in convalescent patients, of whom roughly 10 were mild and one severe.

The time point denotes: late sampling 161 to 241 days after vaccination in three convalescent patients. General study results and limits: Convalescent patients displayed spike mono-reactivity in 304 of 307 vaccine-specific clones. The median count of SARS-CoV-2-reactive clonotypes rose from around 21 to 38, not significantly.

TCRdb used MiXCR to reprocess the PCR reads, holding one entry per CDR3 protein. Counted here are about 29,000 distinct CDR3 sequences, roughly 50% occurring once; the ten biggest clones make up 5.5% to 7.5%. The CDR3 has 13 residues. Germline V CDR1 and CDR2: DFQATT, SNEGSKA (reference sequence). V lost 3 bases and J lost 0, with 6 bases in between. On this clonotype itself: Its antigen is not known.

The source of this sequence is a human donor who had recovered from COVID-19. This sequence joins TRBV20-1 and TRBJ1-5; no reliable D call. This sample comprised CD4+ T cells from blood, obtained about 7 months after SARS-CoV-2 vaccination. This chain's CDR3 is CSASDGSNQPQHF. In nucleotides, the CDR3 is TGCAGTGCTAGTGACGGTAGCAATCAGCCCCAGCATTTT.